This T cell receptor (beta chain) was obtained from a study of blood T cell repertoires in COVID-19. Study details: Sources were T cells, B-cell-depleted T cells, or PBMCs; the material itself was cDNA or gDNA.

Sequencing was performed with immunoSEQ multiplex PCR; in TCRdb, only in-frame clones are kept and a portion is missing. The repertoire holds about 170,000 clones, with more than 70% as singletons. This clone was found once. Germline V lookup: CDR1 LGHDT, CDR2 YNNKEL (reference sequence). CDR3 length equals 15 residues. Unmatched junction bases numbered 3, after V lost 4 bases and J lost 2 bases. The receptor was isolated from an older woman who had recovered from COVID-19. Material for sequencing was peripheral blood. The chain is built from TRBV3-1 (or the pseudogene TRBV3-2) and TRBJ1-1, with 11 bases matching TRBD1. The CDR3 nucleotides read TGTGCCAGCAGCCGAGGGACAGGGGGAAACACTGAAGCTTTCTTT. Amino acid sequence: CASSRGTGGNTEAFF.